Given below is one TCR beta chain in context. This specimen belongs to a study of blood T cell repertoires in COVID-19. The assay was immunoSEQ multiplex PCR, and TCRdb's table has in-frame clones only and misses some. The table records fewer than 500,000 clones, roughly 87% of them present only once. The sample comprised PBMCs or T cells enriched from blood (not recorded which). This clonotype was obtained from a woman between 18 and 30 years old who had recovered from COVID-19.

The CDR3 region has the DNA TGTGCCAGCAGTGAAGAGTATGAGGGTTCCTACGAGCAGTACTTC. Residues: CASSEEYEGSYEQYF. V usage is TRBV25-1 and J usage is TRBJ2-7; maybe TRBD2 (5 bases). Germline CDR1 and CDR2: MGHDK and SYGVNS. This CDR3 comprises 15 residues. Trimming took 2 bases from V and 1 from J, leaving 12 bases between them.